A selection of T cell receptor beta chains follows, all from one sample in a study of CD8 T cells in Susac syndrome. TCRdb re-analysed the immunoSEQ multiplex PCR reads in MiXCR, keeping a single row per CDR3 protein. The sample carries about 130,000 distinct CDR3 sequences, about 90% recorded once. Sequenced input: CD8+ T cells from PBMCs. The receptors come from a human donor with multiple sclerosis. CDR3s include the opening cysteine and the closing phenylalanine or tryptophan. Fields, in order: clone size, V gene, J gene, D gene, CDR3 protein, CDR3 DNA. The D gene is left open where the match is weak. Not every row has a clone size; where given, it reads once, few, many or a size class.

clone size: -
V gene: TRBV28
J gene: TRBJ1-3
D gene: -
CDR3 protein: CASSSLVLRLDSGNTIYF
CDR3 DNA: TGTGCCAGCAGTAGCCTGGTTCTCCGTCTAGACTCTGGAAACACCATATATTTT

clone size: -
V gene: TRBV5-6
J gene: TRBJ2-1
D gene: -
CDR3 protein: CASSLGTPHEQFF
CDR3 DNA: TGTGCCAGCAGCTTAGGGACCCCCCATGAGCAGTTCTTC

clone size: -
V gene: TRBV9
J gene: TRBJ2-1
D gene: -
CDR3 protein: CASRETGYNEQFF
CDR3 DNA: TGTGCCAGCAGAGAGACTGGCTACAATGAGCAGTTCTTC

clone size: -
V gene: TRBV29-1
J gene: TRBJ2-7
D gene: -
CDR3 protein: CSITTGVEQYF
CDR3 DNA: TGCAGCATTACCACTGGGGTCGAGCAGTACTTC

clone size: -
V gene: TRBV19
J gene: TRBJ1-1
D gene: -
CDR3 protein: CASSSTDAAEAFF
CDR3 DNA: TGTGCCAGTAGTTCGACAGACGCCGCTGAAGCTTTCTTT

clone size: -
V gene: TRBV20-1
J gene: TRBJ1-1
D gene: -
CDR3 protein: CSVRTEEAFF
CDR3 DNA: TGCAGTGTTAGGACAGAAGAAGCTTTCTTT

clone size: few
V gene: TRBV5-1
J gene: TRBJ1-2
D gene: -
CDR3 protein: CASSLARLGSPYGYTF
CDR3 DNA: TGCGCCAGCAGCTTGGCCCGATTGGGTTCTCCCTATGGCTACACCTTC

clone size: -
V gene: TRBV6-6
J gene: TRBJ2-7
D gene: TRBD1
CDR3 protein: CASSGTGRPYEQYF
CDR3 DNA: TGTGCCAGCAGCGGGACAGGGAGGCCCTACGAGCAGTACTTC

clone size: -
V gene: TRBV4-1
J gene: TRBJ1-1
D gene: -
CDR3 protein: CASSQPKGAEEAFF
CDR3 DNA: TGCGCCAGCAGCCAGCCCAAGGGCGCCGAAGAAGCTTTCTTT

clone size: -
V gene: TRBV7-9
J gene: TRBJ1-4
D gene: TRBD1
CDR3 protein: CASSLATGGGKELFF
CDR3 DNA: TGTGCCAGCAGCTTAGCGACAGGGGGAGGGAAGGAACTGTTTTTT

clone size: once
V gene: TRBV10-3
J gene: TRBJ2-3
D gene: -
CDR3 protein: CAISESWGATDTQYF
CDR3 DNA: TGTGCCATCAGTGAGTCGTGGGGGGCCACAGATACGCAGTATTTT

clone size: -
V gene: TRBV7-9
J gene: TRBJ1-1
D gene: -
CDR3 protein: CASSLDFIHTEAFF
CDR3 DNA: TGTGCCAGCAGCCTCGATTTTATCCACACTGAAGCTTTCTTT

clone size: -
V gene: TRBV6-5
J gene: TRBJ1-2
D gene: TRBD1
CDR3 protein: CASSRQGPTYGYTF
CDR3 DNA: TGTGCCAGCAGCAGACAGGGCCCCACCTATGGCTACACCTTC

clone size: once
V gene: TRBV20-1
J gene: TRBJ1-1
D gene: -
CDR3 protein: CSISEMNTEAFF
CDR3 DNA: TGCAGTATCAGCGAGATGAACACTGAAGCTTTCTTT